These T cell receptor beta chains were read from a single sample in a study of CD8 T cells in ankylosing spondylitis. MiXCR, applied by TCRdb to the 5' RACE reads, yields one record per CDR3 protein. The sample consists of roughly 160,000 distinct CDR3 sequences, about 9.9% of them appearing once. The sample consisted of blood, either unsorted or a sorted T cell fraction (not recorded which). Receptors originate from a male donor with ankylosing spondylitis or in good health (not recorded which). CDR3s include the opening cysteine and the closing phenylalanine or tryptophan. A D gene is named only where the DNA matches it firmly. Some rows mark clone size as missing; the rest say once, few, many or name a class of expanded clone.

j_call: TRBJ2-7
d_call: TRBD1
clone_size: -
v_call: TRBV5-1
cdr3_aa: CASKQGTGGVTSYEQYF
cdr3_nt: TGCGCCAGCAAGCAAGGGACAGGGGGTGTTACCTCCTACGAGCAGTACTTC

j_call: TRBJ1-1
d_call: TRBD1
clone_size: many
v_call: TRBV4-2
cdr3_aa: CASSQGDVQGENTEAFF
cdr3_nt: TGTGCCAGCAGCCAAGGGGACGTACAGGGGGAGAACACTGAAGCTTTCTTT

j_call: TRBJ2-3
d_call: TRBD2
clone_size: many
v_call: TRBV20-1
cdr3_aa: CSASLQRGVYTQYF
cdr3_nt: TGCAGTGCTAGTCTCCAGCGGGGGGTGTATACGCAGTATTTT

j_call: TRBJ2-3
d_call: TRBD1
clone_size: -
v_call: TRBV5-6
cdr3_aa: CASSPGQGASSDTQYF
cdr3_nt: TGTGCCAGCAGCCCTGGACAGGGGGCAAGTTCAGATACGCAGTATTTT

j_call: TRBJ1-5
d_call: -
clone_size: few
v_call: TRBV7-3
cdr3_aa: CASSSWFNQPQHF
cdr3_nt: TGTGCCAGCAGCTCCTGGTTCAATCAGCCCCAGCATTTT

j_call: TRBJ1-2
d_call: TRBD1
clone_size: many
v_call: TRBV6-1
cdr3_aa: CASSLLGDRSLEGYTF
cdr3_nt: TGTGCCAGCAGTCTCCTGGGGGACAGGTCCCTTGAGGGCTACACCTTC

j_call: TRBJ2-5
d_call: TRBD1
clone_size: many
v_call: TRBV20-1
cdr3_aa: CSATTGVETQYF
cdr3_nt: TGCAGTGCAACTACAGGGGTCGAGACCCAGTACTTC

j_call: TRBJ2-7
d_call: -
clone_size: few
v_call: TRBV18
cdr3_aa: CASSPTHNSYEQYF
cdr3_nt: TGTGCCAGCTCACCGACGCATAATTCCTACGAGCAGTACTTC

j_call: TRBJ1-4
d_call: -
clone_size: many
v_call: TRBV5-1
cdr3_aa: CASSEQGGENEKLFF
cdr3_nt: TGCGCCAGCAGCGAACAGGGAGGCGAGAATGAAAAACTGTTTTTT

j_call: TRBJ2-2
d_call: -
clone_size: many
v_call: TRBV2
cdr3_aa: CASIPTVTGGELFF
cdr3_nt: TGTGCCAGCATCCCGACGGTAACCGGTGGGGAGCTGTTTTTT

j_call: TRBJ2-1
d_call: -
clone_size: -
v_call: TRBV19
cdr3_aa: CASSGPPRVGNKYNEQFF
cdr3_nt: TGTGCCAGTAGTGGTCCCCCGAGGGTAGGGAATAAGTACAATGAGCAGTTCTTC

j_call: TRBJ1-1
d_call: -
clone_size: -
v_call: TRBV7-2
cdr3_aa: CASSRLKGTEAFF
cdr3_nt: TGTGCCAGCAGTCGGCTTAAGGGCACTGAAGCTTTCTTT

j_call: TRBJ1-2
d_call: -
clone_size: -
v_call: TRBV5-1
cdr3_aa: CASSPSPGNPYGYTF
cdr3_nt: TGCGCCAGCAGCCCGTCTCCAGGGAATCCGTATGGCTACACCTTC

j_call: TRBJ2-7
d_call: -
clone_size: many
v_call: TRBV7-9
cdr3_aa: CASSPGDATYEQYF
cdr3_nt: TGTGCCAGCAGCCCAGGGGACGCGACCTACGAGCAGTACTTC

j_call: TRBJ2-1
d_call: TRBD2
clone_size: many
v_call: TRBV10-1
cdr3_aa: CASSDGGSFNEQFF
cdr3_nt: TGCGCCAGCAGTGACGGCGGGAGTTTCAATGAGCAGTTCTTC

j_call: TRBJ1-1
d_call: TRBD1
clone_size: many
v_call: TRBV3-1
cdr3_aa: CASSRRDRGTEAFF
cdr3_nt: TGTGCCAGCAGCCGTCGGGACAGAGGGACTGAAGCTTTCTTT

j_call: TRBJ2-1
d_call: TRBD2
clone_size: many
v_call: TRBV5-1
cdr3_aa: CASSPRTSGSRTNEQFF
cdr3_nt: TGCGCCAGCAGCCCGAGGACTAGCGGGAGTAGGACCAATGAGCAGTTCTTC

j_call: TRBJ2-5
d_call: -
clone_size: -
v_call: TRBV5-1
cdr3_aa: CASSLSGTVQETQYF
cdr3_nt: TGCGCCAGCAGCTTGTCCGGGACGGTACAAGAGACCCAGTACTTC

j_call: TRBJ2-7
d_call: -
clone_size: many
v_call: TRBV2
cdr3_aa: CASSEGLEQYF
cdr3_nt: TGTGCCAGCAGTGAGGGCTTAGAGCAGTACTTC

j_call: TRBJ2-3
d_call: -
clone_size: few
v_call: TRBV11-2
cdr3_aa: CASSSRPRGISSTDTQYF
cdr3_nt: TGTGCCAGCAGCTCAAGACCCAGAGGGATCTCTAGCACAGATACGCAGTATTTT

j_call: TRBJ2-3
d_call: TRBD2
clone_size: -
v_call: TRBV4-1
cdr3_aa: CASSHLWRSSGSSSTSTDTQYF
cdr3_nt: TGCGCCAGCAGCCACCTATGGCGGTCTAGCGGGAGCAGTTCAACTAGCACAGATACGCAGTATTTT

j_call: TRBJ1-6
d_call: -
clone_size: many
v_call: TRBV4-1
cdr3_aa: CASSLERTRGNSPLHF
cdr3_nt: TGCGCCAGCAGCCTGGAGCGGACTCGTGGGAATTCACCCCTCCACTTT

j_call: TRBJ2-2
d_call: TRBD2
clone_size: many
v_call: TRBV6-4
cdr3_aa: CASKRGNTGELFF
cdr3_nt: TGTGCCAGCAAGCGGGGGAACACCGGGGAGCTGTTTTTT

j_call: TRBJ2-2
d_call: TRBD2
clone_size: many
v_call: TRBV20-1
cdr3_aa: CSARGLAGAGGELFF
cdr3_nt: TGCAGTGCTAGGGGACTAGCGGGAGCGGGCGGGGAGCTGTTTTTT

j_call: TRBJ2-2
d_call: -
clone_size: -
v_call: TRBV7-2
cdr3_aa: CASSPRGPPNTGELFF
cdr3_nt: TGTGCCAGCAGCCCGCGCGGGCCGCCGAACACCGGGGAGCTGTTTTTT

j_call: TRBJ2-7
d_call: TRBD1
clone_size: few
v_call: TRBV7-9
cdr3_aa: CASRPQGANYEQYF
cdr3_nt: TGTGCCAGCAGACCGCAGGGGGCGAACTACGAGCAGTACTTC

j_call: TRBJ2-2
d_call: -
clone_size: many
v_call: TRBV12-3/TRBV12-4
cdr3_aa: CASSPGTVTGELFF
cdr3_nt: TGTGCCAGCAGTCCCGGGACTGTCACCGGGGAGCTGTTTTTT

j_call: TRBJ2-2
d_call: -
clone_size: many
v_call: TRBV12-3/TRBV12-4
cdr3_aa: CASSLKGAGELFF
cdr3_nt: TGTGCCAGCAGTTTAAAAGGTGCCGGGGAGCTGTTTTTT

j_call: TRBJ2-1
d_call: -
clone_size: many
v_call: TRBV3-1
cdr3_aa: CASSQDAQGSYNEQFF
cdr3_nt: TGTGCCAGCAGCCAAGATGCCCAGGGCTCCTACAATGAGCAGTTCTTC

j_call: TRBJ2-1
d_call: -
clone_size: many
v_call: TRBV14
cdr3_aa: CASSQDRRVRNEQFF
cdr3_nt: TGTGCCAGCAGCCAAGATAGGAGGGTTCGCAATGAGCAGTTCTTC

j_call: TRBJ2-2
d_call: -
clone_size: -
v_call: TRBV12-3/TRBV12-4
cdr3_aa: CASRPAGTGELFF
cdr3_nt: TGTGCCAGCAGGCCAGCAGGGACCGGGGAGCTGTTTTTT

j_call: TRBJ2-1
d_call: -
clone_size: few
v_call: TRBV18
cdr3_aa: CASSPGRGVLYNEQFF
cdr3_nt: TGTGCCAGCTCACCTGGCAGGGGGGTACTATACAATGAGCAGTTCTTC

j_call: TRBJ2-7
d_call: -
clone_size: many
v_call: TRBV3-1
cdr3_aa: CASSPGGEAEQYF
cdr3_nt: TGTGCCAGCAGCCCAGGGGGGGAGGCCGAGCAGTACTTC

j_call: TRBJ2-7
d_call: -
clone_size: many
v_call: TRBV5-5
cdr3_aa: CASSTPDGAGEQYF
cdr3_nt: TGTGCCAGCAGCACACCTGACGGGGCGGGAGAGCAGTACTTC

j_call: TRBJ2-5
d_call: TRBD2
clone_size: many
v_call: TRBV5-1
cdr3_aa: CATSWGGIQETQYF
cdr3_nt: TGCGCCACCTCGTGGGGGGGGATACAAGAGACCCAGTACTTC

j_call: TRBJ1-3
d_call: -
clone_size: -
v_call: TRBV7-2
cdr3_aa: CASSRRTAGNTIYF
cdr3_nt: TGTGCCAGCAGCCGCCGGACAGCTGGAAACACCATATATTTT

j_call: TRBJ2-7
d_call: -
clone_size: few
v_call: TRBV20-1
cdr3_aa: CSARDAVGAYEQYF
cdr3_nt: TGCAGTGCTAGAGATGCTGTGGGGGCCTACGAGCAGTACTTC

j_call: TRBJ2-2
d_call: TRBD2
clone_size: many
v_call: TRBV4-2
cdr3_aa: CASSLAGPTGELFF
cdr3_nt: TGTGCCAGCAGCCTAGCGGGACCCACCGGGGAGCTGTTTTTT

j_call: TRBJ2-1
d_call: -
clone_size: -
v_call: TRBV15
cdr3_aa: CATSREGGYYNEQFF
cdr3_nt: TGTGCCACCAGCAGGGAAGGGGGATACTACAATGAGCAGTTCTTC

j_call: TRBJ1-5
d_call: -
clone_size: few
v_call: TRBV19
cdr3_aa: CASTLGGSNQPQHF
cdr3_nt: TGTGCCAGTACTCTAGGGGGGAGCAATCAGCCCCAGCATTTT

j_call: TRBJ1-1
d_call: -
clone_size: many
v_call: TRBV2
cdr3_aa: CASSDQFIRNTEAFF
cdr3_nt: TGTGCCAGCAGTGACCAATTTATAAGGAACACTGAAGCTTTCTTT

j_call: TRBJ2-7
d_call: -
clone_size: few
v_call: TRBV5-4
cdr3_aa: CASSLGRVSYEQYF
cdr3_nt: TGTGCCAGCAGCTTGGGGCGGGTCTCCTACGAGCAGTACTTC

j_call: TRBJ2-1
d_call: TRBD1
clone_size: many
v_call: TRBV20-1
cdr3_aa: CSARSRDRGYNEQFF
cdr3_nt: TGCAGTGCGAGATCCCGGGACAGGGGCTACAATGAGCAGTTCTTC

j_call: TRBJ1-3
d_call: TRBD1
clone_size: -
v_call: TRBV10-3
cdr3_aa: CAIGGQAGNTIYF
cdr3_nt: TGTGCCATCGGGGGACAGGCTGGAAACACCATATATTTT

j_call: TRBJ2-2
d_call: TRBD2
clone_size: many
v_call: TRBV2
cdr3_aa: CASKDSGGTGELFF
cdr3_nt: TGTGCCAGCAAGGACAGCGGGGGAACCGGGGAGCTGTTTTTT

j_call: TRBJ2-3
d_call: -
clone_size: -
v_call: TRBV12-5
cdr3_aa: CASGLGTPTDTQYF
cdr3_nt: TGTGCTAGTGGTTTGGGTACCCCGACAGATACGCAGTATTTT

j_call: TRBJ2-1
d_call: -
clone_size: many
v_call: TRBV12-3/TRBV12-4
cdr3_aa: CASSLEKKQFF
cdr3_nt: TGTGCCAGCAGTTTAGAAAAAAAGCAGTTCTTC

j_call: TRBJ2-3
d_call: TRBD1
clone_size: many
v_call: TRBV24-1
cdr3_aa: CATSDPDREGSTDTQYF
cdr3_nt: TGTGCCACCAGTGACCCGGACAGGGAAGGTAGCACAGATACGCAGTATTTT

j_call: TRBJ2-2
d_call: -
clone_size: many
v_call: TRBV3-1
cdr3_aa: CASSQEGFNTGELFF
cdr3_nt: TGTGCCAGCAGCCAAGAGGGGTTCAACACCGGGGAGCTGTTTTTT

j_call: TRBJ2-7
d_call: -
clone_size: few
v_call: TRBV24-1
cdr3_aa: CATSDSPGNEQYF
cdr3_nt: TGTGCCACCAGTGATTCCCCTGGAAACGAGCAGTACTTC

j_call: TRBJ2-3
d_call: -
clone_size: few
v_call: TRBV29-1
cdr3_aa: CSVEDNRDLRTDTQYF
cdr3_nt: TGCAGCGTTGAAGATAACCGGGATCTTAGGACAGATACGCAGTATTTT